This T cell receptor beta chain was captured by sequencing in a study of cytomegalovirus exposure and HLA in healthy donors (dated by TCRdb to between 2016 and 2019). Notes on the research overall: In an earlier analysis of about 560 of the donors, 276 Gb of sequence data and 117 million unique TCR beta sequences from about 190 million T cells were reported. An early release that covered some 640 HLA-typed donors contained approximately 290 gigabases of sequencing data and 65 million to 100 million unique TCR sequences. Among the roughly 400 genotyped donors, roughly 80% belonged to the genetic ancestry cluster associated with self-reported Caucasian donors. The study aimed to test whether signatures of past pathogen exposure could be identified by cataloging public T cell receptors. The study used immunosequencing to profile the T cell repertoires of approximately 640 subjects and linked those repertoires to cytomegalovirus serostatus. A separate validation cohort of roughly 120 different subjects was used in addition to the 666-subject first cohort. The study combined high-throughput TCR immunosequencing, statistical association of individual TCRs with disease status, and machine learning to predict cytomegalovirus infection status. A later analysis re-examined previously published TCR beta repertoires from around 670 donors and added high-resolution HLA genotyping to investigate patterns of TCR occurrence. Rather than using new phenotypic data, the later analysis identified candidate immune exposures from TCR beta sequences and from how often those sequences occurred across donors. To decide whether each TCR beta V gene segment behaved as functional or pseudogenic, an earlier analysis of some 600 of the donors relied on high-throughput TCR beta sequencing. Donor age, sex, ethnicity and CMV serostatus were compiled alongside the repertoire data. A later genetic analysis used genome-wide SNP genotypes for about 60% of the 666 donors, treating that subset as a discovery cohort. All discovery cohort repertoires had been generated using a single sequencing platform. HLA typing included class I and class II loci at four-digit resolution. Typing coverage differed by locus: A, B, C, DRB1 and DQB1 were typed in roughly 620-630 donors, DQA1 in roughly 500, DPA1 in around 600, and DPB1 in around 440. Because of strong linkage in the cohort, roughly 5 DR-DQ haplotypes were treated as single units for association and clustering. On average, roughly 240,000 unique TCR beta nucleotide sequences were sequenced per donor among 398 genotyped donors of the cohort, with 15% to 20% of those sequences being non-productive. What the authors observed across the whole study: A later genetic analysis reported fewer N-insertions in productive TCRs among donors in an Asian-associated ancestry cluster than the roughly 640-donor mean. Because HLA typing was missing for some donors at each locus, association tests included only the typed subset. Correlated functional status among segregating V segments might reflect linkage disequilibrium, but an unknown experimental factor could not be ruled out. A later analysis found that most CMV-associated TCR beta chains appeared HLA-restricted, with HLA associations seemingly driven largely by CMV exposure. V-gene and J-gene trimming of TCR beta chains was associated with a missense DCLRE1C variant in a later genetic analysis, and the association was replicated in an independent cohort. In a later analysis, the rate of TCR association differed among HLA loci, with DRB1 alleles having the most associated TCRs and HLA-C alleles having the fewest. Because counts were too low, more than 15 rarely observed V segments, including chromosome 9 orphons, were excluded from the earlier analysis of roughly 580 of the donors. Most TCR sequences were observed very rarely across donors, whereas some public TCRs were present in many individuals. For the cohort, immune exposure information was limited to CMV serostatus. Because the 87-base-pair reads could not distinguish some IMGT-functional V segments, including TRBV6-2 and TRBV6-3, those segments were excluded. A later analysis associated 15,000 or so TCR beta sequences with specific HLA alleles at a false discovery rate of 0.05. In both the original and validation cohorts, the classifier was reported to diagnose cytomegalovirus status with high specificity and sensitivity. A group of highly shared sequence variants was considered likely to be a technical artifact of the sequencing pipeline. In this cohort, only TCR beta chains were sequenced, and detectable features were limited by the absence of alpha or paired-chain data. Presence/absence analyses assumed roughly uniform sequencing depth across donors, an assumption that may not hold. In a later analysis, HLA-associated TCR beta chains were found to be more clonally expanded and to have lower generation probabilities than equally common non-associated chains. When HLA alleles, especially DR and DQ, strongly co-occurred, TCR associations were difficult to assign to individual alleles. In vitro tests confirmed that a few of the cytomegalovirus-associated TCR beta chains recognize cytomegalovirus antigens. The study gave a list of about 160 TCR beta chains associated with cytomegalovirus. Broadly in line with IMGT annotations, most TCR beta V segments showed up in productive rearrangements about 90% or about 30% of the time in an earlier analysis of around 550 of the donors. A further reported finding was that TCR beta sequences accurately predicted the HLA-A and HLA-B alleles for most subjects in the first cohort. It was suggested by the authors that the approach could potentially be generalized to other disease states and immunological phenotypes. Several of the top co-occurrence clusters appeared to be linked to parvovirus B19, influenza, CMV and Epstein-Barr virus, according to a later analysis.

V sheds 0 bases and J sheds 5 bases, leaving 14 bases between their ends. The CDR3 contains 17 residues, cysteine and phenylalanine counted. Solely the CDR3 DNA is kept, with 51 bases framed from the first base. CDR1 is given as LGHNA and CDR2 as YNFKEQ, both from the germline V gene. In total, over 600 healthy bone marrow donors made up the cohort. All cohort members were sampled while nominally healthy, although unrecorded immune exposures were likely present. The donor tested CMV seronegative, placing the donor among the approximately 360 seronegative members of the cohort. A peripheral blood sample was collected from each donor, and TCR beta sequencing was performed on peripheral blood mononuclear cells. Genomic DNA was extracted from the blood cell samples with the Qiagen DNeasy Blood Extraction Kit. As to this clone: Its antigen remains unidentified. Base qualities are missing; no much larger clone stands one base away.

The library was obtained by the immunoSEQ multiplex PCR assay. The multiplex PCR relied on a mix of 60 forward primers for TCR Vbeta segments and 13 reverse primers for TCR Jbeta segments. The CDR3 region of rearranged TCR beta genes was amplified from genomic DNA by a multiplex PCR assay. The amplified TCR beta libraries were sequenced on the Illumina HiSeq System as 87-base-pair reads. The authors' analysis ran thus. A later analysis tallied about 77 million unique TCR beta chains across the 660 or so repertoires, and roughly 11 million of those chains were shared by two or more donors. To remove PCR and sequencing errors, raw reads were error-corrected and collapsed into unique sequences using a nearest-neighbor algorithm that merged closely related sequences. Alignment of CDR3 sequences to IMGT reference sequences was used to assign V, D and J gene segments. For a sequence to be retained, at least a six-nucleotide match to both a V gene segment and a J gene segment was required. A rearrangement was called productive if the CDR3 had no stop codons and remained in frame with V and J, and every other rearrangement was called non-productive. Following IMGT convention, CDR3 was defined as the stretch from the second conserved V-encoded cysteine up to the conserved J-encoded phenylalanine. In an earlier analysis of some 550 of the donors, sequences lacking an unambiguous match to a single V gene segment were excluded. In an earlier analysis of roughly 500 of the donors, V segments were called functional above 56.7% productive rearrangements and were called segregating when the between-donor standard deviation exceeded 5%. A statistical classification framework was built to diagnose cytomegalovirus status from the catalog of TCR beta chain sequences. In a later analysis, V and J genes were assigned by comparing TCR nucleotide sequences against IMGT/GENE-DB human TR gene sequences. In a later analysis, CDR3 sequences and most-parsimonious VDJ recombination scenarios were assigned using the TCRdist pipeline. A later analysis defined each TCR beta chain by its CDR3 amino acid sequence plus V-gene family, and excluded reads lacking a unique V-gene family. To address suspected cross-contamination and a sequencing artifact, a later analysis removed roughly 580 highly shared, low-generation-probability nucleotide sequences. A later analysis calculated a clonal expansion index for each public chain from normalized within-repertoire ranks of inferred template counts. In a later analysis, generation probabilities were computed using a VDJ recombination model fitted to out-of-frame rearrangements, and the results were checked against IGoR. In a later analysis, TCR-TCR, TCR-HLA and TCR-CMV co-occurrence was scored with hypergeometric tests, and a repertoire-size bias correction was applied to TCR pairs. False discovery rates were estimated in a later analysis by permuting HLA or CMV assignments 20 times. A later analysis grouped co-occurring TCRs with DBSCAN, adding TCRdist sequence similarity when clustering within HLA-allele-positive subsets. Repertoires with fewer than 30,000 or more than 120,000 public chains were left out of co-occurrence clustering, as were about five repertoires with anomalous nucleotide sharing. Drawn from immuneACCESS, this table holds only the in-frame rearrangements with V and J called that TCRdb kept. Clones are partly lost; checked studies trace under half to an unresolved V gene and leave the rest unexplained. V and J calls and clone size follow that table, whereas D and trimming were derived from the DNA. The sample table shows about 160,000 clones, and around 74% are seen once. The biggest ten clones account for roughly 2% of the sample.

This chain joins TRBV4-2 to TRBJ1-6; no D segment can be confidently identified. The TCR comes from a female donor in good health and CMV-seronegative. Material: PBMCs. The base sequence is TGTGCCAGCAGCCAAGAGTCGGAGACGGCAGATAATTCACCCCTCCACTTT. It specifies CASSQESETADNSPLHF.